Listed here are 27 T cell receptor beta chains from one sample, sequenced in a study of OX40 agonist ivuxolimab in advanced cancers. Method: immunoSEQ multiplex PCR; TCRdb's copy keeps in-frame clones and lacks some. The table includes some 43,000 clones, around 88% detected once. The sequences come from CD4+ or CD8+ T cells sorted from blood, collected in a trial of the OX40 agonist ivuxolimab. The source is an adult with an advanced solid tumor such as melanoma, head and neck, liver or kidney cancer.

The chain combines TRBV18 with TRBJ1-1, with D perhaps TRBD1 (6 bases). The V and J ends lost 5 bases and 6 bases respectively, with 7 bases between them. The germline CDR1 and CDR2 sequences are KGHSH and LQKENI. The CDR3 is made up of 11 amino acids. DNA for the CDR3: TGTGCCAGCTCAGGGGGGCCTGAAGCTTTCTTT. It encodes CASSGGPEAFF. The entire variable domain, with the rest obtained from reference TRBV18 and TRBJ1-1, is as follows: NAGVMQNPRHLVRRRGQEARLRCSPMKGHSHVYWYRQLPEEGLKFMVYLQKENIIDESGMPKERFSAEFPKEGPSILRIQQVVRGDSAAYFCASSGGPEAFFGQGTRLTVV.

This chain joins TRBV5-5 and TRBJ1-3; D is possibly TRBD1 (6 bases). The CDR3 sequence is 17 residues long. Germline V lookup: CDR1 SGHKS, CDR2 YYEKEE (reference sequence). With 0 bases removed from V and 2 bases from J, the gap between germline ends came to 15 bases. The CDR3 DNA reads TGTGCCAGCAGCTTGGAGGGGGAGGTTTCTGCTGGAAACACCATATATTTT. It encodes CASSLEGEVSAGNTIYF.

The CDR3 reads CASMIPGLAGGTDTQYF. The CDR3 DNA reads as TGTGCCAGTATGATTCCCGGACTAGCGGGAGGGACAGATACGCAGTATTTT. The gene calls are TRBV7-2 and TRBJ2-3, with 15 positions matching TRBD2. Losses at the gene ends were 9 bases for V and 3 bases for J; bases not matched to a gene: 10. Per the germline V gene, CDR1 is SGHTA and CDR2 is FQGNSA. This CDR3 spans 17 amino acids.

This clone was observed a single time. The V gene is TRBV20-1, the J gene TRBJ1-1, with D uncertain. In germline, CDR1 is DFQATT, CDR2 SNEGSKA (reference sequence). The CDR3 has 10 amino acids. V lost 0 bases to trimming and J lost 5 bases, with 1 base between them. The CDR3 DNA reads as TGCAGTGCTAGAGATACTGAAGCTTTCTTT. Translating gives CSARDTEAFF.

This clone was picked up one time. This sequence joins TRBV7-9 and TRBJ2-1; D possibly corresponds to TRBD1 (7 bases). The germline V gene has CDR1 SEHNR and CDR2 FQNEAQ (reference sequence). The ends were cut back, 4 bases at V and 4 bases at J, with 17 bases in the middle. The CDR3 contains 16 residues. CDR3: CASSSPRRGPYNEQFF. CDR3 DNA sequence: TGTGCCAGCAGCTCGCCCAGGAGGGGGCCGTACAATGAGCAGTTCTTC.

This clone was seen once. The chain uses TRBV19 and TRBJ1-5; the D gene is possibly TRBD1 (5 bases). The CDR3 contains 14 residues. The germline V and J ends were trimmed by 5 bases and 1 base, with 9 bases remaining between them. Germline loops: CDR1 LNHDA, CDR2 SQIVND (reference sequence). The CDR3 region has the DNA TGTGCCAGTAGTCCCCCAGGGAGCAATCAGCCCCAGCATTTT. Translated: CASSPPGSNQPQHF. The variable domain in full, with the rest retrieved from reference TRBV19 and TRBJ1-5, is DGGITQSPKYLFRKEGQNVTLSCEQNLNHDAMYWYRQDPGQGLRLIYYSQIVNDFQKGDIAEGYSVSREKKESFPLTVTSAQKNPTAFYLCASSPPGSNQPQHFGDGTRLSIL.

The genes are TRBV19 and TRBJ1-5, with 10 bases identical to TRBD1. Germline assignment: CDR1 LNHDA and CDR2 SQIVND (reference sequence). The CDR3 consists of 15 residues. J gave up 3 bases and V 7 bases, and 6 bases lay outside the gene matches. CDR3 region: CASMKDRGLNQPQHF. CDR3 DNA: TGTGCCAGTATGAAAGACAGGGGGCTCAATCAGCCCCAGCATTTT.

The chain links TRBV30 to TRBJ2-7; possibly TRBD2 for D (6 bases). The CDR3 length is 13 residues. Germline CDR1 reads GTSNPN; CDR2 reads SVGIG (reference sequence). The ends were cut back, 2 bases at V and 6 bases at J, with 14 bases in the middle. This chain's CDR3 is CAWSHGGGGEQYF. CDR3 DNA sequence: TGTGCCTGGAGTCATGGGGGAGGTGGCGAGCAGTACTTC.

V and J are TRBV2 and TRBJ2-5; 9 bases agree with TRBD2. The J call may be incorrect, as the DNA end agrees better with TRBJ2-7. CDR3 size: 15 residues. Germline lookup yields CDR1 SNHLY and CDR2 FYNNEI. CDR3 bases: TGTGCCAGCAGGCCCGTGGTAGCGGGAGTTGGCGAGCAGTACTTC. This encodes CASRPVVAGVGEQYF.

The chain has TRBV25-1 and TRBJ1-1; D is uncertain. CDR3 length equals 14 residues. Deletions cut 3 bases from V and 6 bases from J, with 14 bases between. The germline CDR1 and CDR2 sequences are MGHDK and SYGVNS. CDR3 in amino acids: CASSDLGSGAEAFF. Here the CDR3 DNA reads TGTGCCAGCAGTGACCTTGGGAGCGGGGCTGAAGCTTTCTTT.

The chain employs TRBV7-6 and TRBJ2-2; 11 bases are shared with TRBD1. Germline V gene data show CDR1 as SGHVS and CDR2 as FNYEAQ. The CDR3 consists of 18 residues. J lost 4 bases, V lost 2 bases, and 9 bases had no gene match. The CDR3 is CASSLRDRGTFGTGELFF. The CDR3 region has the DNA TGTGCCAGCAGCTTAAGGGACAGGGGGACATTTGGCACCGGGGAGCTGTTTTTT. Based on the CDR3 plus reference TRBV7-6 and TRBJ2-2, the full variable domain is GAGVSQSPRYKVTKRGQDVALRCDPISGHVSLYWYRQALGQGPEFLTYFNYEAQQDKSGLPNDRFSAERPEGSISTLTIQRTEQRDSAMYRCASSLRDRGTFGTGELFFGEGSRLTVL.

This clone was detected only a few times. The chain combines TRBV6-1 with TRBJ2-7; TRBD2 agrees at 10 bases. The CDR3 covers 15 residues. Germline V gives CDR1 MNHNS, CDR2 SASEGT. Germline trimming cut 1 base from V and 6 bases from J; bases unmatched to any gene: 6. The CDR3 is CASSEDSGGPTEQYV. The CDR3 bases are TGTGCCAGCAGTGAAGATAGCGGGGGGCCTACCGAGCAGTACGTC.

The chain has TRBV6-5 and TRBJ2-7, with unresolved D. Trimming took 5 bases from V and 3 from J, leaving 17 bases between them. The CDR3 has 15 residues. The germline gives CDR1 MNHEY, CDR2 SVGAGI. The CDR3 sequence: CASSGHNPANYEQYF. The CDR3 region has the DNA TGTGCCAGCAGTGGTCACAATCCGGCTAACTACGAGCAGTACTTC.

V is TRBV15 and J is TRBJ2-5; no clear D. The germline V and J ends were trimmed by 4 bases and 4 bases, with 10 bases remaining between them. There are 13 residues in the CDR3. Germline V gene data show CDR1 as LNHNV and CDR2 as YYDKDF (reference sequence). CDR3 in amino acids: CATSNVAPETQYF. DNA of the CDR3: TGTGCCACCAGCAATGTCGCCCCAGAGACCCAGTACTTC.

CDR3 sequence (DNA): TGTGCCAGCAGCTCGGGACAGCCTACCTCCTACGAGCAGTACTTC. Translating gives CASSSGQPTSYEQYF. V gene TRBV7-9 combines with J gene TRBJ2-7, with 7 bases aligning to TRBD1. Trimming at V came to 4 bases and at J to 0 bases, leaving 6 bases not matched to a gene. From germline, CDR1 is SEHNR and CDR2 FQNEAQ (reference sequence). The CDR3 covers 15 residues.

This clone occurred once. The V gene is TRBV29-1, the J gene TRBJ1-2; 9 bases match TRBD1. Germline trimming cut 2 bases from V and 0 bases from J; bases unmatched to any gene: 4. This CDR3 region has 15 residues. Looked up from germline, CDR1 is SQVTM and CDR2 is ANQGSEA. CDR3: CSVERQGEANYGYTF. CDR3 DNA: TGCAGCGTTGAAAGACAGGGGGAAGCTAACTATGGCTACACCTTC.

This clone was found once. The V and J genes are TRBV5-1 and TRBJ1-1, with D perhaps TRBD1 (5 bases). V dropped 0 bases and J dropped 11 bases, with 14 bases sitting between them. CDR3 size: 13 residues. From germline, CDR1 is SGHRS and CDR2 YFSETQ. CDR3 region: CASSLDSDAGAFF. Written as DNA, the CDR3 is TGCGCCAGCAGCTTGGATAGCGATGCAGGGGCTTTCTTT.

This sequence joins TRBV6-1 and TRBJ1-2; D remains unclear. This CDR3 comprises 13 residues. V dropped 5 bases and J dropped 4 bases, with 11 bases sitting between them. Looked up from germline, CDR1 is MNHNS and CDR2 is SASEGT. The CDR3 sequence is CASSPGPLYGYTF. The CDR3, as DNA: TGTGCCAGCAGTCCCGGACCACTCTATGGCTACACCTTC.

The chain links TRBV5-1 to TRBJ2-1; D is tentatively TRBD1 or TRBD2 (5 bases each). This CDR3 spans 15 amino acids. V shed 0 bases and J shed 3 bases, with 10 bases lying between them. The germline CDR1 and CDR2 sequences are SGHRS and YFSETQ. CDR3 DNA: TGCGCCAGCAGCTTGGAAGGGACGGTCTACAATGAGCAGTTCTTC. As protein: CASSLEGTVYNEQFF.

This chain joins TRBV11-2 and TRBJ2-3; D remains unclear. The CDR3 contains 19 residues. V was clipped by 5 bases and J by 0 bases, with 24 bases between them. Germline CDR1 and CDR2: SGHAT and FQNNGV. The CDR3 DNA reads TGTGCCAGCAGCGATAGATGGTCCAGTAAAGAGGCTAGCACAGATACGCAGTATTTT. It codes for CASSDRWSSKEASTDTQYF.

This clone was picked up one time. The rearrangement links TRBV7-9 to TRBJ2-1; weak D call: TRBD2 (6 bases). Per the germline V gene, CDR1 is SEHNR and CDR2 is FQNEAQ (reference sequence). Trimming cost V 11 bases and J 2 bases, with 10 bases left between them. The CDR3 consists of 12 residues. In DNA form, the CDR3 reads TGTGCCGAAACTAGCCCCTACAATGAGCAGTTCTTC. The encoded protein is CAETSPYNEQFF.

The genes are TRBV5-8 and TRBJ2-1; D not certain. The CDR3 contains 11 residues. V was shortened by 4 bases and J by 5 bases, with 4 bases between the two germline ends. CDR1 and CDR2 from the germline V gene are SGHTS and YDEGEE. CDR3 bases: TGTGCCAGCAGCGTTCACAATGAGCAGTTCTTC. Protein: CASSVHNEQFF.

The chain links TRBV30 to TRBJ2-7; 7 bases match TRBD2. V lost 0 bases to trimming and J lost 4 bases; unmatched junction nucleotides: 6. The CDR3 sequence is 14 residues long. Looked up from germline, CDR1 is GTSNPN and CDR2 is SVGIG (reference sequence). The CDR3 bases are TGTGCCTGGAGTGTGGGGAGCGGGAATTACGAGCAGTACTTC. Residues: CAWSVGSGNYEQYF.

The genes are TRBV11-2 and TRBJ1-6; TRBD1 is a possible D gene (5 bases). The CDR3 sequence is 17 residues long. Per germline, CDR1 SGHAT and CDR2 FQNNGV. The V end lost 1 base, the J end lost 0 bases, and 10 bases lay between the germline ends. In DNA, the CDR3 is TGTGCCAGCAGCTTAGTGGGGGTCGGCTCCTATAATTCACCCCTCCACTTT. Its protein is CASSLVGVGSYNSPLHF.

The J gene is TRBJ1-4, the V gene TRBV2; D gene unclear. Germline V CDR1 and CDR2: SNHLY, FYNNEI. The CDR3 totals 13 residues. Trimming shortened V by 11 bases and J by 8 bases, and 18 bases separated the two germline ends. CDR3 bases: TGTGCCGGAGTGACGGTGCTTGACGAAAAACTGTTTTTT. Encoded protein: CAGVTVLDEKLFF.

The V and J genes are TRBV28 and TRBJ1-5; 8 bases align to TRBD1. Per the germline V gene, CDR1 is MDHEN and CDR2 is SYDVKM. The CDR3 extends over 15 amino acids. Losses at the gene ends were 4 bases for V and 6 bases for J; bases not matched to a gene: 8. CDR3 loop: CASSSGQGIGQPQHF. The CDR3, as DNA: TGTGCCAGCAGTTCCGGACAGGGAATCGGTCAGCCCCAGCATTTT.

This clone is a singleton in its sample. The V and J genes are TRBV6-1 and TRBJ2-3; 10 bases agree with TRBD2. The germline CDR1 and CDR2 sequences are MNHNS and SASEGT. V shed 4 bases and J 3 bases; nucleotides not matched to a gene: 7. This CDR3 has 16 amino acids. The CDR3 reads CASSVLAGVETDTQYF. As DNA, the CDR3 is TGTGCCAGCAGTGTCCTAGCGGGAGTAGAGACAGATACGCAGTATTTT.